The rows below give T cell receptor beta chains drawn from one sample of a study of T cell repertoires in cytomegalovirus infection. What these receptors recognize is not known. TCRdb processed the reads anew with MiXCR; each CDR3 protein has one entry. The sample contains hundreds of thousands of distinct CDR3 sequences, about two fifths of which appear only once. The source was cultured PBMCs, collected from culture after CMV antigen stimulation. These receptors were taken from a human donor in good health (CMV status not recorded). Some clones in this sample may be carry-over from other donors' samples. Each CDR3 is given with its conserved first and last residue. A D gene is named only where the DNA matches it firmly. The size entry is marked missing in some rows and otherwise reads once, few, many or a size class.

size	V	D	J	DNA	CDR3
NA	TRBV12-3/TRBV12-4	TRBD2	TRBJ2-1	TGTGCCAGCAGGTCCGGGACTATAGGGAATGAGCAGTTCTTC	CASRSGTIGNEQFF
NA	TRBV7-9	TRBD1	TRBJ1-1	TGTGCCAGCAGCCAGATGAATCGACAGGGTTTTAATACTGAAGCTTTCTTT	CASSQMNRQGFNTEAFF
few	TRBV7-2	TRBD2	TRBJ2-7	TGTGCCAGCAGCTTTCTAGCGGGGGGGCAGGGAGAGCAGTACTTC	CASSFLAGGQGEQYF
few	TRBV20-1	NA	TRBJ1-4	TGCAGTGCATTGCTACGGCTAACTAATGAAAAACTGTTTTTT	CSALLRLTNEKLFF
NA	TRBV6-5	NA	TRBJ2-1	TGTGCCAGCGGGTACCCAGGAGGCTCCTACAATGAGCAGTTCTTC	CASGYPGGSYNEQFF
many	TRBV7-2	TRBD2	TRBJ2-7	TGTGCCAGCAGTCCAAAGCGGGGGGTCCTCCCCTACGAGCAGTACTTC	CASSPKRGVLPYEQYF
NA	TRBV20-1	NA	TRBJ2-2	TGCAGTGCTAGAGTGAGGGGAGCCGGGGAGCTGTTTTTT	CSARVRGAGELFF
NA	TRBV2	TRBD1	TRBJ1-4	TGTGCCAGCAACTCCCGGACAGGTAGTGATGAAAAACTGTTTTTT	CASNSRTGSDEKLFF
NA	TRBV6-8	NA	TRBJ2-1	TGTGCCAGCAGCCCATTGGGTACCTACAATGAGCAGTTCTTC	CASSPLGTYNEQFF
NA	TRBV2	TRBD1	TRBJ1-1	TGTGCCAGCAGAGGGGAAACAGGGGCTGAAGCTTTCTTT	CASRGETGAEAFF
NA	TRBV5-1	TRBD2	TRBJ2-4	TGCGCCAGCAGCACCGGACTAGCCCAGATATGGGGTCGAATTCAGTACTTC	CASSTGLAQIWGRIQYF
few	TRBV20-1	NA	TRBJ2-3	TGCAGTGCTAGGAACCGGCTCAAAGGGAGAGATACGCAGTATTTT	CSARNRLKGRDTQYF
few	TRBV7-6	NA	TRBJ2-3	TGTGCCAGCAGCTTGAACCGTAATACGCAGTATTTT	CASSLNRNTQYF
NA	TRBV6-2/TRBV6-3	NA	TRBJ2-6	TGTGCCAGCAGTCGACAGTTCCCAGCTGGGGCCAACGTCCTGACTTTC	CASSRQFPAGANVLTF
many	TRBV7-9	NA	TRBJ1-1	TGTGCCAGCAGCTTGGGTCGCACTGAAGCTTTCTTT	CASSLGRTEAFF
few	TRBV7-6	NA	TRBJ1-6	TGTGCCAGCAGCTTAGCGTCTGGGGCCAATTCACCCCTCCACTTT	CASSLASGANSPLHF
NA	TRBV12-5	TRBD2	TRBJ2-1	TGTGCTAGTGGTTTGGGAGGTGGCGGGGGGGCCAATGAGCAGTTCTTC	CASGLGGGGGANEQFF
NA	TRBV18	NA	TRBJ2-7	TGTGCCAGCTCACCATCCCCAGGACGCTCCTACGAGCAGTACTTC	CASSPSPGRSYEQYF
NA	TRBV19	NA	TRBJ1-5	TGTGCCAGTAAATCCCCTGGACAGCCCCAGCATTTT	CASKSPGQPQHF
NA	TRBV20-1	TRBD1	TRBJ1-5	TGCAGTGCTAGTCATTCGGGGACAGGGGGCAATCAGCCCCAGCATTTT	CSASHSGTGGNQPQHF
NA	TRBV6-2/TRBV6-3	TRBD1	TRBJ1-3	TGTGCCAGCGGCCCCGACAGGGATGGAAACACCATATATTTT	CASGPDRDGNTIYF
NA	TRBV9	NA	TRBJ2-1	TGTGCCAGCAGCGTAGGGTCCCAACCCCCCAATGATCGGCAGTTCTTC	CASSVGSQPPNDRQFF
NA	TRBV6-2/TRBV6-3	NA	TRBJ2-3	TGTGCCAGCAAGGATAGGAGCACAGATACGCAGTATTTT	CASKDRSTDTQYF
NA	TRBV7-8	NA	TRBJ1-2	TGTGCCAGCACCCTCCCGGGGGCCAACTATGGCTACACCTTC	CASTLPGANYGYTF
once	TRBV7-9	TRBD1	TRBJ2-7	TGTGCCAGCACCTACAGGGGGTCGGACGAGCAGTACTTC	CASTYRGSDEQYF
NA	TRBV12-5	NA	TRBJ1-1	TGTGCTAGTGGTTCCCGTGTGGGGCCGGAGAACACTGAAGCTTTCTTT	CASGSRVGPENTEAFF
NA	TRBV5-4	TRBD1	TRBJ2-1	TGTGCCAGCAGCTCCCGACAGGGGGCCCAGGTTGAGCAGTTCTTC	CASSSRQGAQVEQFF
NA	TRBV7-2	TRBD1	TRBJ2-2	TGTGCCAGCAGCCCTCCTTGGCAGGGGGCGTTCGGGGAGCTGTTTTTT	CASSPPWQGAFGELFF
NA	TRBV7-9	TRBD1	TRBJ2-7	TGTGCCAGCAACCCGACAGGGTTTGACGAGCAGTACTTC	CASNPTGFDEQYF
NA	TRBV11-3	NA	TRBJ1-6	TGTGCCAACTCATTAGCCGGAGAGCCATATAATTCAACCCTCCACTTT	CANSLAGEPYNSTLHF
few	TRBV18	NA	TRBJ1-4	TGTGCCAGCTCACCATACACAACGCAGGCAATGAGTGAAAAACTGTTTTTT	CASSPYTTQAMSEKLFF
few	TRBV12-3/TRBV12-4	NA	TRBJ1-1	TGTGCCAGCAGTTTAGCTTCAGTTGAAGCTTTCTTT	CASSLASVEAFF
NA	TRBV15	TRBD1	TRBJ1-1	TGTGCCACCAGCAAGACAGGGGGCATGAACACTGAAGCTTTCTTT	CATSKTGGMNTEAFF
once	TRBV7-8	TRBD2	TRBJ2-7	TGTGCCAGCAGCTCCCCAGCGGGGGTTCTGGGGGACGAGCAGTACTTC	CASSSPAGVLGDEQYF
many	TRBV7-2	NA	TRBJ2-3	TGTGCCAGCAGCTTAGCCCGCACAGATACGCAGTATTTT	CASSLARTDTQYF
NA	TRBV5-4	TRBD1	TRBJ1-1	TGTGCCAGCAGCCCTAGGACAGGGACTGAAGCTTTCTTT	CASSPRTGTEAFF
NA	TRBV19	TRBD2	TRBJ2-5	TGTGCCAGTAAGGCTAGCGGGAAACGACAAGAGACCCAGTACTTC	CASKASGKRQETQYF
few	TRBV12-3/TRBV12-4	NA	TRBJ2-1	TGTGCCAGCAGTGAACAGCGGAATGAGCAGTTCTTC	CASSEQRNEQFF
few	TRBV7-2	NA	TRBJ1-1	TGTGCCAGCAGCTTAAGTTCGGGGGGCAGGACTGAAGCTTTCTTT	CASSLSSGGRTEAFF
NA	TRBV2	TRBD1	TRBJ1-2	TGTGCCAGCAGTAGGGAGGGGGCGCATGCCTATGGCTACACCTTC	CASSREGAHAYGYTF
NA	TRBV6-1	NA	TRBJ2-3	TGTGCCAGCAGTGAAGACAGGAGTAGGGATACGCAGTATTTT	CASSEDRSRDTQYF
NA	TRBV7-2	NA	TRBJ2-5	TGTGCCAGCAGCTCGGATCAGGGAGAGACCCAGTACTTC	CASSSDQGETQYF
NA	TRBV20-1	NA	TRBJ2-1	TGCAGTGCTAGCGGCGGGGCCGCCGGTAATGAGCAGTTCTTC	CSASGGAAGNEQFF
few	TRBV7-2	TRBD2	TRBJ2-6	TGTGCCAGCAGCTTGGTAGCGGGGGGGCCTGGGGCCAACGTCCTGACTTTC	CASSLVAGGPGANVLTF
NA	TRBV28	TRBD2	TRBJ2-7	TGTGCCAGCAGTTCGGGGCGGGAGATTACCTACGAGCAGTACTTC	CASSSGREITYEQYF
NA	TRBV5-5	NA	TRBJ1-1	TGTGCCAGCAGCTTGGTTTTAGGAAGGGAAGCTTTCTTT	CASSLVLGREAFF
few	TRBV7-8	NA	TRBJ2-3	TGTGCCAGCAGCTTAGTGGCTCAATCGGTCACAGATACGCAGTATTTT	CASSLVAQSVTDTQYF
NA	TRBV6-6	NA	TRBJ1-6	TGTGCCAGTTTTAGGGGGGGCTCCTATAATTCACCCCTCCACTTT	CASFRGGSYNSPLHF